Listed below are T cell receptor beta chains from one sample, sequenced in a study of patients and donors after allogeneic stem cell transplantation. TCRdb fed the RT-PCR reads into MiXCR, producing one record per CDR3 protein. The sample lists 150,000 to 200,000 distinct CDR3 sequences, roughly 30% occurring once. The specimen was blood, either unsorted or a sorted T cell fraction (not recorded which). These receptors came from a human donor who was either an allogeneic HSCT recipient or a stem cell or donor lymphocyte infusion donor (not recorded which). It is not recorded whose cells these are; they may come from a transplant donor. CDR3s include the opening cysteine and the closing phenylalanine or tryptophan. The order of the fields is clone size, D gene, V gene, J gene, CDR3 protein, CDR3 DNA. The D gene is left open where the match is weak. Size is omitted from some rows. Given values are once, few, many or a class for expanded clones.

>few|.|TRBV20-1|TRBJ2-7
CSARQALGEQYF
TGCAGTGCTAGACAGGCTTTAGGCGAGCAGTACTTC
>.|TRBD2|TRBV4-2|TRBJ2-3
CASSPPGLATDTQYF
TGTGCCAGCAGCCCGCCGGGACTAGCCACAGATACGCAGTATTTT
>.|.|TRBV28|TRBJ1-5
CASRVVSAMGQPQHF
TGTGCCAGCAGAGTGGTATCGGCGATGGGTCAGCCCCAGCATTTT
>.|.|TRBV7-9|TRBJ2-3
CASSSLSDTQYF
TGTGCCAGCAGCTCGTTATCAGATACGCAGTATTTT
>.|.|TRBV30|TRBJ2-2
CAWSPYGELFF
TGTGCCTGGAGTCCTTACGGGGAGCTGTTTTTT
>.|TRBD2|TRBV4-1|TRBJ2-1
CASSQPGLSPNEQFF
TGCGCCAGCAGCCAACCGGGACTATCTCCTAATGAGCAGTTCTTC
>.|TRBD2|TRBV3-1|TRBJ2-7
CASSQVDSGDYEQYF
TGTGCCAGCAGCCAAGTGGATAGCGGGGACTACGAGCAGTACTTC
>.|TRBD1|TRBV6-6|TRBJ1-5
CASAPGQGNQPQHF
TGTGCCAGCGCCCCCGGACAGGGCAATCAGCCCCAGCATTTT
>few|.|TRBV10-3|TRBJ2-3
CAISARESTQYF
TGTGCCATCAGTGCTCGGGAGAGCACGCAGTATTTT
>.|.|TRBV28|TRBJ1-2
CASSEDLDGGFCGYTF
TGTGCCAGCAGTGAAGATTTAGATGGGGGTTTCTGTGGCTACACCTTC
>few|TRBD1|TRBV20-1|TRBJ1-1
CSAGDPGGNTEAFF
TGCAGTGCTGGAGATCCAGGGGGCAACACTGAAGCTTTCTTT
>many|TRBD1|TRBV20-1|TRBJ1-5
CSARTGTEPQHF
TGCAGTGCCCGGACAGGAACGGAGCCCCAGCATTTT
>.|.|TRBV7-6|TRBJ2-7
CASSSYRDWYF
TGTGCCAGCAGCTCCTACAGGGATTGGTACTTC
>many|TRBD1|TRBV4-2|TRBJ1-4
CASSQDLTGGYEKLFF
TGTGCCAGCAGCCAAGATCTAACAGGGGGATATGAAAAACTGTTTTTT
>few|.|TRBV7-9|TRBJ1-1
CASSLGQVDTEAFF
TGTGCCAGCAGCTTAGGACAGGTAGACACTGAAGCTTTCTTT
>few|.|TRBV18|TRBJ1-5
CASSPTVRNSNQPQHF
TGTGCCAGCTCACCAACAGTCCGAAATAGCAATCAGCCCCAGCATTTT
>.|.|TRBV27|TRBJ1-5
CASSRRQPDQPQHF
TGTGCCAGCAGCCGCCGACAGCCAGATCAGCCCCAGCATTTT
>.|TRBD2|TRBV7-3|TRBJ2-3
CASSAGLAGVGWTDTQYF
TGTGCCAGCAGCGCCGGACTAGCGGGAGTGGGTTGGACAGATACGCAGTATTTT
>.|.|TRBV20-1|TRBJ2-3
CSARGLGSTDTQYF
TGCAGTGCTAGGGGTCTTGGGAGCACAGATACGCAGTATTTT
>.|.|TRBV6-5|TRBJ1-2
CASSYSREAYGYTF
TGTGCCAGCAGTTACTCCAGGGAGGCCTATGGCTACACCTTC
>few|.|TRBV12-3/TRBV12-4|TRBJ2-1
CASSLNLGDNEQFF
TGTGCCAGCAGTTTGAATCTAGGGGACAATGAGCAGTTCTTC
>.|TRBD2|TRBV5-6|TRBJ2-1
CASSPTSGDYNEQFF
TGTGCCAGCAGCCCCACTAGCGGGGACTACAATGAGCAGTTCTTC
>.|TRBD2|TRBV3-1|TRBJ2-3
CASSLGLAVTDTQYF
TGCGCCAGCAGCCTCGGACTAGCGGTCACAGATACGCAGTATTTT
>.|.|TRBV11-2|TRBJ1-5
CASSVDSGDQPQHF
TGTGCCAGCAGCGTGGACAGCGGGGATCAGCCCCAGCATTTT
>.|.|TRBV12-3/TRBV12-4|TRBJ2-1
CASSHKGGEQFF
TGTGCCAGCAGTCATAAAGGGGGTGAGCAGTTCTTC
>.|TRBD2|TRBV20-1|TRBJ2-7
CSANPGLAAYEQYF
TGCAGTGCCAATCCGGGACTAGCGGCCTACGAGCAGTACTTC
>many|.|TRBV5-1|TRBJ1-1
CASSSRSQANTEAFF
TGCGCCAGCAGCTCCCGGTCTCAGGCAAACACTGAAGCTTTCTTT
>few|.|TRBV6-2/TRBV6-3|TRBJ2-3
CASSYSLRDGTDTQYF
TGTGCCAGCAGTTACTCCCTGCGGGACGGTACAGATACGCAGTATTTT
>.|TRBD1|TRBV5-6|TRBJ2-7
CASSQTGGGEQYF
TGTGCCAGCAGCCAGACAGGGGGAGGCGAGCAGTACTTC
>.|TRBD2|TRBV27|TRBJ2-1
CASSMGLAVYNEQFF
TGTGCCAGCAGCATGGGACTAGCGGTTTACAATGAGCAGTTCTTC
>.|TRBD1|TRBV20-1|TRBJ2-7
CSAVKTGGAYEQYF
TGCAGTGCTGTTAAGACAGGGGGGGCCTACGAGCAGTACTTC
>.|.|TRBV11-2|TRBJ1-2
CASSHPRHLYGYTF
TGTGCCAGCAGCCATCCCCGTCACCTTTATGGCTACACCTTC
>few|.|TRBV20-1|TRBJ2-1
CSARVWGNEQFF
TGCAGTGCTAGAGTCTGGGGCAATGAGCAGTTCTTC
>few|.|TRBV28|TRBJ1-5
CASSSLRQGNANQPQHF
TGTGCCAGCAGTTCCCTACGTCAGGGTAACGCGAATCAGCCCCAGCATTTT
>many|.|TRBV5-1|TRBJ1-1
CASKSFSGTMNTEAFF
TGCGCCAGCAAATCTTTCTCCGGGACCATGAACACTGAAGCTTTCTTT
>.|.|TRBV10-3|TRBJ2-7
CAISESRAPYEQYF
TGTGCCATCAGTGAGTCTAGGGCCCCCTACGAGCAGTACTTC
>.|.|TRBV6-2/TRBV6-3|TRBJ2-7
CASSRLPDGYEQYF
TGTGCCAGCAGTCGACTGCCTGATGGGTACGAGCAGTACTTC
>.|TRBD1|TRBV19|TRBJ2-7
CASRGRGSYEQYF
TGTGCCAGTCGCGGCAGGGGGTCCTACGAGCAGTACTTC
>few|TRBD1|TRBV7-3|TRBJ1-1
CASSPTGGGITEAFF
TGTGCCAGCAGCCCCACAGGGGGCGGAATCACTGAAGCTTTCTTT
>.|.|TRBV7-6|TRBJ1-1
CASSLTQGRSTEAFF
TGTGCCAGCAGCTTAACGCAGGGAAGGAGCACTGAAGCTTTCTTT
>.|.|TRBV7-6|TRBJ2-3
CASSLDGSGTDTQYF
TGTGCCAGCAGCTTAGATGGGAGCGGCACAGATACGCAGTATTTT
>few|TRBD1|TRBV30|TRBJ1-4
CAWATGGTNEKLFF
TGTGCCTGGGCCACAGGGGGAACTAATGAAAAACTGTTTTTT
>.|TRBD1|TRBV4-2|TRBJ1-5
CASSYGTGSIQPQHF
TGTGCCAGCAGCTATGGGACAGGGTCAATTCAGCCCCAGCATTTT
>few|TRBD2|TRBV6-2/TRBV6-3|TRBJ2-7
CASSYDPRLAGDYEQYF
TGTGCCAGCAGTTACGACCCCCGACTAGCGGGAGACTACGAGCAGTACTTC
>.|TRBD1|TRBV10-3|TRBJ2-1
CAISGSGTGTYNEQFF
TGTGCCATCAGTGGGTCCGGGACAGGGACCTACAATGAGCAGTTCTTC
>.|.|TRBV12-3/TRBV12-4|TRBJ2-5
CASTVDFKETQYF
TGTGCCAGCACCGTGGACTTTAAAGAGACCCAGTACTTC
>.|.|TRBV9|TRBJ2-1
CASSVRGQAGRSYNERFF
TGTGCCAGCAGCGTAAGGGGGCAAGCGGGACGCTCCTACAATGAGCGGTTCTTC
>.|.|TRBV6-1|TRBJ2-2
CASSEVQGGVGELFF
TGTGCCAGCAGTGAAGTCCAGGGTGGGGTCGGGGAGCTGTTTTTT